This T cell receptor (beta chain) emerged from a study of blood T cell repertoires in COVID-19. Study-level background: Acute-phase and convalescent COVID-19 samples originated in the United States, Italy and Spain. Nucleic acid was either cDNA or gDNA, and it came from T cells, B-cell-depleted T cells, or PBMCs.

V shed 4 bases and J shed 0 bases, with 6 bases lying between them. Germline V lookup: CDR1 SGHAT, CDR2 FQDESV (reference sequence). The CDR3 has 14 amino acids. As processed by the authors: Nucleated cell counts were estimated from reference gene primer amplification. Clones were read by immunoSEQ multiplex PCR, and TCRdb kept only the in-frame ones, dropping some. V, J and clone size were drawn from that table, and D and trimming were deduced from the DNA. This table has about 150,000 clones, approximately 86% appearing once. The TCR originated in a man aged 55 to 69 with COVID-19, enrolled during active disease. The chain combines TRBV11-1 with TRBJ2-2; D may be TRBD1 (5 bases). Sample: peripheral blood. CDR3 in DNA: TGTGCCAGCAGCTGGACACCGAACACCGGGGAGCTGTTTTTT. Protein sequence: CASSWTPNTGELFF.